This T cell receptor (beta chain) was captured by sequencing in a study of blood T cell repertoires in COVID-19. Study-wide context: Researchers got acute and convalescent COVID-19 samples from the United States, Italy and Spain. In each case, the material was cDNA or gDNA derived from T cells, B-cell-depleted T cells, or PBMCs.

Germline assignment: CDR1 DFQATT and CDR2 SNEGSKA (reference sequence). V was pared by 3 bases and J by 3 bases, with 10 bases of the junction left unmatched. The CDR3 is 16 amino acids. Repertoires were generated with immunoSEQ multiplex PCR, while TCRdb's copy carries only in-frame clones and drops some. The table lists some 85,000 clones, around 80% of them singletons. The receptor was derived from a human donor in a cohort sampled during active COVID-19. V and J are TRBV20-1 and TRBJ2-5; 10 bases match TRBD2. Sequencing used peripheral blood. Here the CDR3 reads CSASDFSSGRKETQYF. CDR3 in DNA: TGCAGTGCTAGTGATTTTAGTAGCGGGAGGAAAGAGACCCAGTACTTC.